This entry concerns a single T cell receptor beta chain. Profiling relied on immunoSEQ multiplex PCR, and the TCRdb table lists in-frame clones only, not all of them. Seen here are 150,000 to 200,000 clones, about 88% observed once, and the top ten hold approximately 6.5%. The data are from a study of blood T cell repertoires in COVID-19. Study in general: From T cells, B-cell-depleted T cells, or PBMCs came the material, which was cDNA or gDNA.

CDR1 and CDR2 (germline): MDHEN, SYDVKM. V was pared by 5 bases and J by 0 bases, with 7 bases between. This CDR3 contains 13 residues. Material for sequencing was PBMCs or T cells enriched from blood (not recorded which). The V call is TRBV28, the J call TRBJ2-5; no reliable D call. This sequence originates from a woman between 45 and 60 years old who had recovered from COVID-19. The DNA for the CDR3 is TGTGCCAGCAGTCGACACAACCAAGAGACCCAGTACTTC. This translates into CASSRHNQETQYF. The entire variable domain, with the rest obtained from reference TRBV28 and TRBJ2-5, is as follows: DVKVTQSSRYLVKRTGEKVFLECVQDMDHENMFWYRQDPGLGLRLIYFSYDVKMKEKGDIPEGYSVSREKKERFSLILESASTNQTSMYLCASSRHNQETQYFGPGTRLLVL.